This TCR beta chain was found in a study of shared clonotypes between healthy human individuals. Method: immunoSEQ multiplex PCR; TCRdb's copy keeps in-frame clones and lacks some. This sample has about 1.1 million clones, with 75% to 85% found just once. Material for sequencing was memory CD4+ T cells from PBMCs. The subset denotes: CD45RA-negative fraction. The TCR sequence derives from a man younger than 35 in good health. Some clones in this sample may be carry-over from other donors' samples.

The CDR3 coding sequence is TGTGCCAGCAGCTTACCCCGGGACCCCCAGCATTTT. This gives the protein CASSLPRDPQHF. The chain carries TRBV21-1 and TRBJ1-5. TRBV21-1 is annotated as a pseudogene. The CDR3 is made up of 12 amino acids.